This passage covers 9 T cell receptor beta chains from one sample sequenced in a study of blood T cell repertoires in COVID-19. Generated by immunoSEQ multiplex PCR, the TCRdb table keeps only in-frame clones and is missing some. This sample yields 90,000 to 100,000 clones, of which over 80% are seen a single time; roughly 2% belongs to the top ten. The sequenced material came from peripheral blood. These receptors were taken from a man between 65 and 79 years old with active or convalescent COVID-19.

The V call is TRBV7-2, the J call TRBJ2-3, with D possibly TRBD2 on 6 matching bases. This CDR3 contains 14 residues. Germline V gene lookup returns CDR1 SGHTA and CDR2 FQGNSA. With 5 bases removed from V and 4 bases from J, the gap between germline ends came to 13 bases. The CDR3 DNA is TGTGCCAGCAGCGCTGGACTATATCCAGATACGCAGTATTTT. It translates to CASSAGLYPDTQYF.

The CDR3 nucleotides are TGTGCCAGCAGCCACAGGGGATCTGGAAACACCATATATTTT. Its translation: CASSHRGSGNTIYF. This chain links TRBV3-1 (or the pseudogene TRBV3-2) with TRBJ1-3, with D perhaps TRBD1 (6 bases). V dropped 3 bases and J dropped 1 base, with 7 bases sitting between them. This CDR3 comprises 14 residues. Looked up from germline, CDR1 is LGHDT and CDR2 is YNNKEL (reference sequence).

V is TRBV14 and J is TRBJ2-3, with 8 nucleotides matching TRBD2. CDR3 length: 17 residues. The V and J ends lost 3 bases and 8 bases, in that order; junction bases with no gene match: 16. Germline CDR1 reads SGHDN; CDR2 reads FVKESK. The CDR3 sequence is CASSQLTLAAGGGTQYF. The CDR3 nucleotides are TGTGCCAGCAGCCAGCTCACACTAGCGGCCGGGGGGGGTACGCAGTATTTT.

The V and J genes are TRBV7-2 and TRBJ1-4; 9 nucleotides align to TRBD1. CDR3 length: 15 residues. CDR1 is SGHTA, CDR2 FQGNSA, per germline. V shed 1 base, J shed 8 bases, and the junction held 5 bases outside the gene matches. CDR3 bases: TGTGCCAGCAGCTTAGGGGACAGGGACAAGGAAAAACTGTTTTTT. Its protein is CASSLGDRDKEKLFF.

This clone has a handful of counts. V gene TRBV7-9 combines with J gene TRBJ2-3; D is unclear. The CDR3 has 15 amino acids. CDR1 is SEHNR, CDR2 FQNEAQ, per germline (reference sequence). Trimming shortened V by 5 bases and J by 3 bases, and 15 bases separated the two germline ends. DNA for the CDR3: TGTGCCAGCAGCACTGGCTTGAGCGCGACAGATACGCAGTATTTT. Translating it yields CASSTGLSATDTQYF.

The chain links TRBV15 to TRBJ2-7, with D possibly matching TRBD1 (5 bases). Between the trimmed V and J ends, which lost 3 bases and 6 bases, there was a span of 15 bases. The CDR3 has 14 residues. Per the germline V gene, CDR1 is LNHNV and CDR2 is YYDKDF (reference sequence). The DNA for the CDR3 is TGTGCCACCAGCAGGAACGCAGGGTCCCTCGAGCAGTACTTC. As protein: CATSRNAGSLEQYF.

This chain joins TRBV7-8 and TRBJ1-3; 7 nucleotides line up with TRBD1. The CDR3 is 14 amino acids. Germline V gene data show CDR1 as SGHVS and CDR2 as FQNEAQ. V trimming: 6 bases; J trimming: 0 bases; junction bases outside the gene matches: 2. CDR3 in amino acids: CASRGTVSGNTIYF. The CDR3 nucleotides read TGTGCCAGCAGGGGGACAGTCTCTGGAAACACCATATATTTT.

This clone was seen only a few times. This rearrangement joins TRBV6-2 or TRBV6-3 to TRBJ1-5; D may be TRBD1 (5 bases). Germline assignment: CDR1 MNHEY and CDR2 SVGEGT. The CDR3 covers 14 residues. V was pared by 6 bases and J by 4 bases, with 13 bases between. CDR3 residues: CASSLPGGNQPQHF. The CDR3 nucleotides read TGTGCCAGCAGCCTCCCCGGGGGGAATCAGCCCCAGCATTTT.

V is TRBV28 and J is TRBJ1-6, with a tentative D call TRBD1 (5 bases). Trimming cost V 4 bases and J 7 bases, with 8 bases left between them. CDR3 size: 13 residues. The germline CDR1 and CDR2 sequences are MDHEN and SYDVKM. CDR3 region: CASSSGGNSPLHF. The CDR3 region has the DNA TGTGCCAGCAGTTCGGGGGGAAATTCACCCCTCCACTTT.